These 9 T cell receptor beta chains share one sample of origin, sequenced in a study of graft-versus-host responses after intestinal transplantation. Repertoires were generated with immunoSEQ multiplex PCR, while TCRdb's copy carries only in-frame clones and drops some. The sample contains 100,000 to 120,000 clones, 93% of which appear only once. Their antigens remain unidentified. Specimen: unstimulated CD8+ T cells sorted from spleen or lymph node cells, collected before intestinal transplant. All receptors derive from a human donor who received an intestinal transplant.

This chain links TRBV5-1 with TRBJ1-1; D ambiguous. V dropped 3 bases and J dropped 4 bases, with 13 bases sitting between them. From germline, CDR1 is SGHRS and CDR2 YFSETQ. The CDR3 runs to 14 residues. The CDR3 bases are TGCGCCAGCAGCTCTTTAGACGCTCGCACTGAAGCTTTCTTT. It is translated as CASSSLDARTEAFF.

The chain links TRBV2 to TRBJ2-3; a weak D match, TRBD1 (5 bases). The ends were cut back, 4 bases at V and 2 bases at J, with 13 bases in the middle. Germline CDR1 is SNHLY and CDR2 is FYNNEI. The CDR3 is 15 amino acids. This CDR3 is CASSGGAKVTDTQYF. CDR3 nucleotide sequence: TGTGCCAGCAGTGGGGGCGCGAAAGTCACAGATACGCAGTATTTT.

V is TRBV7-8 and J is TRBJ2-2; 7 bases map to TRBD1. V shed 2 bases and J 6 bases; nucleotides not matched to a gene: 6. CDR1 and CDR2 (germline): SGHVS, FQNEAQ. CDR3 length: 15 amino acids. The CDR3 DNA is TGTGCCAGCAGCTTACAGACAGGGCTGGCCGGGGAGCTGTTTTTT. Translation gives CASSLQTGLAGELFF.

This clone was detected once. The gene calls are TRBV5-1 and TRBJ2-3; no definite D call. The CDR3 spans 15 residues. Germline V gene data show CDR1 as SGHRS and CDR2 as YFSETQ. V was cut by 0 bases and J by 0 bases, with 8 bases left in between. CDR3 sequence (DNA): TGCGCCAGCAGCTTGGTGGCGGAGAGCACAGATACGCAGTATTTT. Residues: CASSLVAESTDTQYF.

The chain couples TRBV29-1 to TRBJ1-4; D may be TRBD1 (6 bases). Trimming took 6 bases from V and 7 from J, leaving 15 bases between them. CDR3 length equals 13 residues. Per germline, CDR1 SQVTM and CDR2 ANQGSEA. The DNA of the CDR3 is TGCAGCGTAGAGTTTGGACAGTCTGAAAAACTGTTTTTT. Protein: CSVEFGQSEKLFF.

The V gene is TRBV4-1, the J gene TRBJ2-7; 8 bases align to TRBD2. Unmatched junction bases numbered 4, after V lost 4 bases and J lost 2 bases. Germline CDR1 MGHRA, CDR2 YSYEKL. This CDR3 has 14 residues. As DNA, the CDR3 is TGCGCCAGCAGCCCACAAGCGGGGGCCTACGAGCAGTACTTC. Encoded protein: CASSPQAGAYEQYF.

The CDR3 sequence is CASSTLDTEAFF. The CDR3 DNA is TGTGCCAGCAGCACTTTGGACACTGAAGCTTTCTTT. The V call is TRBV5-6, the J call TRBJ1-1; D not resolved. V dropped 4 bases and J dropped 3 bases, with 7 bases sitting between them. The CDR3 extends over 12 amino acids. The germline gives CDR1 SGHDT, CDR2 YYEEEE.

The chain joins TRBV6-1 to TRBJ1-1; a possible D gene is TRBD1 (6 bases). Germline V lookup: CDR1 MNHNS, CDR2 SASEGT. This CDR3 region has 15 residues. V was shortened by 8 bases and J by 2 bases, with 18 bases between the two germline ends. CDR3 bases: TGTGCCAGCTCGGGGGAGGGCAGGGGAAACACTGAAGCTTTCTTT. This encodes CASSGEGRGNTEAFF.

The J gene is TRBJ2-7, the V gene TRBV6-5; maybe TRBD2 (7 bases). This CDR3 comprises 16 residues. V lost 0 bases and J lost 6, with 18 bases in between. Germline V gives CDR1 MNHEY, CDR2 SVGAGI. CDR3 protein: CASSYSEVGGAGEQYF. The CDR3 nucleotides are TGTGCCAGCAGTTACTCGGAGGTTGGGGGGGCGGGCGAGCAGTACTTC.